These 25 T cell receptor beta chains were sequenced from one sample in a study of blood T cells in healthy people across ages. Next came a second PCR, run for about 7 to 12 cycles, which used a sample-barcoded 5' primer along with a J-beta primer mix. TCRdb reanalysed the 5' RACE reads using MiXCR and keeps one entry per CDR3 protein. The table shows roughly 730,000 distinct CDR3 sequences, with roughly three fifths occurring only once. Input material: blood. The origin of the receptors is a man between 35 and 55 years old in good health.

The chain recombines TRBV9 with TRBJ2-1; 7 bases agree with TRBD2. The V segment lost 0 bases and the J segment 9 bases; nucleotides outside the gene matches: 15. The CDR3 consists of 17 residues. Germline V CDR1 and CDR2: SGDLS, YYNGEE. The CDR3 DNA follows: TGTGCCAGCAGCGTAGGTGGAGTGTTGGCGGGAGTGCCTGAGCAGTTCTTC. Translation gives CASSVGGVLAGVPEQFF.

The gene calls are TRBV7-9 and TRBJ2-3; 12 nucleotides align to TRBD2. Germline-derived CDR1 and CDR2 are SEHNR and FQNEAQ (reference sequence). Germline trimming cut 5 bases from V and 4 bases from J; bases unmatched to any gene: 7. The length of the CDR3 is 16 residues. The CDR3 coding sequence is TGTGCCAGCAGCGCTAGCGGGGGGGCTCTTGCAGATACGCAGTATTTT. Encoded protein: CASSASGGALADTQYF.

J is TRBJ1-2 and V is TRBV18; TRBD1 might be the D (5 bases). CDR3 length equals 17 residues. V was clipped by 2 bases and J by 5 bases, with 21 bases between them. Germline CDR1 and CDR2: KGHSH and LQKENI. The CDR3, as DNA: TGTGCCAGCTCACCATTATCCATGGTTCAGGGCGAATATGGCTACACCTTC. It encodes CASSPLSMVQGEYGYTF.

This clonotype turned up a few times. The chain is built from TRBV5-1 and TRBJ2-1, with D unclear. V lost 4 bases, J lost 9 bases, and 11 bases lay in between. CDR1 is SGHRS, CDR2 YFSETQ, per germline. The CDR3 runs to 12 residues. The CDR3 reads CASSQNLGEQFF. Here the CDR3 DNA reads TGCGCCAGCAGCCAAAACCTGGGTGAGCAGTTCTTC. The entire variable domain, with the rest obtained from reference TRBV5-1 and TRBJ2-1, is as follows: KAGVTQTPRYLIKTRGQQVTLSCSPISGHRSVSWYQQTPGQGLQFLFEYFSETQRNKGNFPGRFSGRQFSNSRSEMNVSTLELGDSALYLCASSQNLGEQFFGPGTRLTVL.

This sequence joins TRBV20-1 and TRBJ2-1; D is uncertain. V was clipped by 0 bases and J by 2 bases, with 8 bases between them. This CDR3 region has 14 residues. CDR1 and CDR2 (germline): DFQATT, SNEGSKA (reference sequence). The CDR3 sequence: CSARDLSPYNEQFF. The CDR3 DNA reads TGCAGTGCTAGAGATCTCTCCCCCTACAATGAGCAGTTCTTC.

V and J are TRBV7-2 and TRBJ2-5; D gene uncertain. The CDR3 is made up of 14 amino acids. The V gene lost 1 base and the J gene lost 4 bases, with 10 bases spanning the gap. The germline CDR1 and CDR2 sequences are SGHTA and FQGNSA. CDR3 in DNA: TGTGCCAGCAGCTTAGTCCCCGCAGGAGAGACCCAGTACTTC. This encodes CASSLVPAGETQYF.

The rearrangement links TRBV7-2 to TRBJ2-4, with D possibly being TRBD1 or TRBD2 (5 bases each). The CDR3 extends over 17 amino acids. V lost 0 bases and J lost 3, with 15 bases in between. Germline loops: CDR1 SGHTA, CDR2 FQGNSA. This chain's CDR3 is CASSLAPGTHVKNIQYF. Here the CDR3 DNA reads TGTGCCAGCAGCTTAGCGCCGGGGACGCACGTCAAAAACATTCAGTACTTC. Based on the CDR3 plus reference TRBV7-2 and TRBJ2-4, the full variable domain is GAGVSQSPSNKVTEKGKDVELRCDPISGHTALYWYRQSLGQGLEFLIYFQGNSAPDKSGLPSDRFSAERTGGSVSTLTIQRTQQEDSAVYLCASSLAPGTHVKNIQYFGAGTRLSVL.

A few counts support this clonotype. This chain links TRBV20-1 with TRBJ2-7, with TRBD1 identical over 8 bases. Germline V CDR1 and CDR2: DFQATT, SNEGSKA (reference sequence). J gave up 3 bases and V 0 bases, and 13 bases lay outside the gene matches. The CDR3 has 17 amino acids. CDR3 region: CSARDEFRGPYIYEQYF. In DNA, the CDR3 is TGCAGTGCTAGAGACGAGTTCAGGGGGCCATACATCTACGAGCAGTACTTC.

The rearrangement uses TRBV11-2 and TRBJ1-4; D remains unclear. Trimming removed 1 base from V and 3 bases from J, with 6 bases in between. The CDR3 consists of 14 residues. The V gene's germline CDR1 is SGHAT and CDR2 FQNNGV. CDR3 loop: CASSLASSNEKLFF. The DNA for the CDR3 is TGTGCCAGCAGCTTAGCCTCGTCTAATGAAAAACTGTTTTTT.

A word on this clonotype: Relative to the germline gene, one junction end is altered; a read error may explain this. The chain has TRBV5-1 and TRBJ2-5; D perhaps matches TRBD2 (5 bases). CDR3 length equals 14 residues. Germline CDR1 is SGHRS and CDR2 is YFSETQ. The CDR3 is CASSLATGEETQYF. The CDR3 nucleotides read TGTGCCAGCAGCTTAGCGACGGGTGAAGAGACCCAGTACTTC.

The genes are TRBV2 and TRBJ2-3, with 10 bases matching TRBD1. Per germline, CDR1 SNHLY and CDR2 FYNNEI. V lost 6 bases to trimming and J lost 4 bases; unmatched junction nucleotides: 10. This CDR3 comprises 16 residues. CDR3 in DNA: TGTGCCAGCAGAGCAAAGGGACAGGGGTGGGCAGATACGCAGTATTTT. Its translation: CASRAKGQGWADTQYF.

The rearrangement uses TRBV2 and TRBJ2-4; 12 bases fit TRBD2. After removal of 6 bases from V and 0 bases from J, the junction contained 6 bases not matched to a gene. Germline lookup yields CDR1 SNHLY and CDR2 FYNNEI. The CDR3 extends over 17 amino acids. CDR3 coding DNA: TGTGCCAGCAGAGGACTAGCGGGAAGGATAGCCAAAAACATTCAGTACTTC. Translating it yields CASRGLAGRIAKNIQYF.

The chain employs TRBV10-3 and TRBJ2-3; no clear D gene. V lost 5 bases and J 2 bases, leaving 11 bases between the germline ends. The CDR3 is 14 residues long. Germline V gene lookup returns CDR1 ENHRY and CDR2 SYGVKD. CDR3 bases: TGTGCCATCAGTCCTCTTAACCCCACAGATACGCAGTATTTT. Translated: CAISPLNPTDTQYF.

The chain's CDR3 is CASSQDRDGGAGNEQYF. Written as DNA, the CDR3 is TGTGCCAGCAGCCAAGATCGGGACGGGGGAGCCGGGAACGAGCAGTACTTC. This chain links TRBV4-2 with TRBJ2-7; a weak D match, TRBD2 (6 bases). Trimming shortened V by 0 bases and J by 5 bases, and 20 bases separated the two germline ends. This CDR3 has 17 amino acids. Germline V gene sequence: CDR1 LGHNA, CDR2 YNFKEQ.

This clonotype was observed a handful of times. This chain uses TRBV6-2 or TRBV6-3 with TRBJ2-6; either TRBD1 or TRBD2 may supply D (6 bases each). Trimming left V 8 bases short and J 0 bases short, with 17 bases between. This CDR3 has 17 amino acids. The germline V gene encodes CDR1 MNHEY and CDR2 SVGEGT. In DNA form, the CDR3 reads TGTGCCAGCGGCCCGCGGGACACAAGCTCTGGGGCCAACGTCCTGACTTTC. Protein product: CASGPRDTSSGANVLTF.

In its sample, this clonotype was seen a few times. This chain connects TRBV5-1 to TRBJ2-4; D might be TRBD1 (6 bases). Germline V gene sequence: CDR1 SGHRS, CDR2 YFSETQ. Trimming removed 0 bases from V and 1 base from J, with 17 bases in between. This CDR3 region has 18 residues. The CDR3 reads CASSLAIDRTDAKNIQYF. The CDR3 DNA reads as TGCGCCAGCAGCTTGGCCATAGACAGGACGGATGCCAAAAACATTCAGTACTTC.

The sample holds a few counts of this clonotype. The chain is built from TRBV20-1 and TRBJ2-1; TRBD2 agrees at 9 bases. The V gene end was trimmed by 0 bases and the J gene end by 4 bases; junction bases not matched to a gene: 7. The CDR3 spans 16 residues. Germline loops: CDR1 DFQATT, CDR2 SNEGSKA (reference sequence). This CDR3 is CSARDISGSTYNEQFF. In nucleotides, the CDR3 is TGCAGTGCTAGAGACATTAGCGGGAGTACGTACAATGAGCAGTTCTTC.

This clonotype was picked up a small number of times. The J gene is TRBJ2-1, the V gene TRBV20-1; D is uncertain. In germline, CDR1 is DFQATT, CDR2 SNEGSKA (reference sequence). V was cut by 1 base and J by 5 bases, with 9 bases left in between. This CDR3 comprises 13 residues. CDR3 protein: CSARVMIDNEQFF. DNA for the CDR3: TGCAGTGCTAGAGTAATGATTGACAATGAGCAGTTCTTC.

V gene TRBV27 combines with J gene TRBJ2-1, with D perhaps being TRBD1 or TRBD2 (5 bases each). With 6 bases removed from V and 2 bases from J, the gap between germline ends came to 8 bases. This CDR3 has 13 residues. The germline V gene encodes CDR1 MNHEY and CDR2 SMNVEV (reference sequence). DNA of the CDR3: TGTGCCAGCAGCGGGACGACCTACAATGAGCAGTTCTTC. It specifies CASSGTTYNEQFF.

The chain has TRBV6-1 and TRBJ1-1, with D uncertain. CDR1 MNHNS and CDR2 SASEGT come from the germline V gene. The ends were cut back, 3 bases at V and 1 base at J, with 15 bases in the middle. This CDR3 has 16 residues. The chain's CDR3 is CASSDEAQLSNTEAFF. The DNA for the CDR3 is TGTGCCAGCAGTGACGAGGCACAGTTATCGAACACTGAAGCTTTCTTT.

The chain has TRBV4-3 and TRBJ2-3; 7 bases match TRBD2. From germline, CDR1 is LGHNA and CDR2 YSLEER. After removal of 4 bases from V and 3 bases from J, the junction contained 10 bases not matched to a gene. The CDR3 spans 16 residues. As DNA, the CDR3 is TGCGCCAGCAGCCGGGGGATAGCGGGTGGGACAGATACGCAGTATTTT. This encodes CASSRGIAGGTDTQYF.

A few counts support this clonotype. The gene calls are TRBV6-6 and TRBJ2-4; D is undetermined. Germline V gives CDR1 MNHNY, CDR2 SVGAGI (reference sequence). V was pared by 6 bases and J by 2 bases, with 8 bases between. The CDR3 consists of 13 residues. This chain's CDR3 is CASRGTSKNIQYF. In DNA, the CDR3 is TGTGCCAGCAGAGGAACTTCCAAAAACATTCAGTACTTC.

This clonotype was seen a handful of times. This sequence joins TRBV29-1 and TRBJ2-3; D is ambiguous. The CDR3 runs to 10 residues. V lost 7 bases to trimming and J lost 7 bases, with 9 bases between them. Germline loops: CDR1 SQVTM, CDR2 ANQGSEA. The CDR3 coding sequence is TGCAGCGCAGGCGAGAATACGCAGTATTTT. This sequence encodes CSAGENTQYF.

The rearrangement joins TRBV20-1 to TRBJ2-3; D gene ambiguous. This CDR3 is built from 15 residues. The V end lost 0 bases, the J end lost 4 bases, and 14 bases lay between the germline ends. The germline gives CDR1 DFQATT, CDR2 SNEGSKA (reference sequence). The CDR3 coding sequence is TGCAGTGCTAGAGAAGTATTACGGTCGGCAGATACGCAGTATTTT. Its translation is CSAREVLRSADTQYF.

This clonotype was found once. The V and J genes are TRBV10-3 and TRBJ2-4; D remains ambiguous. The DNA end favors TRBJ2-7, so the J call may be wrong. The CDR3 loop spans 15 amino acids. CDR1 and CDR2 from the germline V gene are ENHRY and SYGVKD. This chain's CDR3 is CAIRDPFGLVGEQYF. The CDR3 region has the DNA TGTGCCATCAGGGACCCTTTTGGGCTAGTTGGCGAGCAGTACTTC.